These 25 T cell receptor beta chains originate from one sample sequenced in a study of T cells in Graves' hyperthyroidism and ophthalmopathy. Amplification of TCR beta CDR3 regions was performed using RNA transcripts as template. Carried out on the TCR CDR3, a first-round RT-PCR used the HTBI primer set. MiXCR, run by TCRdb on the multiplex PCR reads, gives a single entry per CDR3 protein. This repertoire shows about 720,000 distinct CDR3 sequences, roughly a sixth found once; its top ten account for over 15%. The sequencing sample was made of blood. These receptors were taken from a woman in her 50s with Graves' hyperthyroidism that later progressed to Graves' ophthalmopathy.

In its sample, this clonotype was seen a few times. The CDR3 sequence: CASSESGTGGTEAFF. The CDR3 nucleotides read TGCGCCAGCAGTGAGTCAGGGACAGGGGGCACTGAAGCTTTCTTT. The chain combines TRBV10-1 with TRBJ1-1; the match to TRBD1 covers 11 bases. Germline-derived CDR1 and CDR2 are WNHNN and SYGVQD (reference sequence). This CDR3 comprises 15 residues. The J segment lost 4 bases and the V segment lost 0 bases, leaving 1 base of the junction unmatched.

This clonotype was picked up a small number of times. CDR3 region: CSAHRAGPYNEQFF. DNA of the CDR3: TGCAGTGCCCATAGAGCCGGGCCCTACAATGAGCAGTTCTTC. The chain carries TRBV20-1 and TRBJ2-1; D unresolved. The CDR3 consists of 14 residues. CDR1 and CDR2 (germline): DFQATT, SNEGSKA (reference sequence). Trimming cost V 6 bases and J 2 bases, with 14 bases left between them.

The chain recombines TRBV6-5 with TRBJ1-1; tentatively, D is TRBD1 (5 bases). V dropped 2 bases and J dropped 5 bases, with 12 bases sitting between them. Germline V gene sequence: CDR1 MNHEY, CDR2 SVGAGI. The CDR3 has 14 amino acids. CDR3 in amino acids: CASSYAGTPTEAFF. CDR3 bases: TGTGCCAGCAGTTACGCGGGGACCCCTACTGAAGCTTTCTTT.

The chain links TRBV29-1 to TRBJ2-7; D unresolved. Germline CDR1 reads SQVTM; CDR2 reads ANQGSEA. CDR3 size: 11 residues. Between the trimmed V and J ends, which lost 4 bases and 6 bases, there was a span of 10 bases. CDR3 DNA sequence: TGCAGCGTTGTGAAGGGCCCCGAGCAGTACTTC. The encoded protein is CSVVKGPEQYF.

V is TRBV9 and J is TRBJ2-1; possible D gene TRBD2, 6 bases. The CDR3 loop spans 13 amino acids. The V end lost 3 bases, the J end lost 12 bases, and 16 bases lay between the germline ends. Germline values: CDR1 SGDLS, CDR2 YYNGEE. CDR3: CASSDIREAGQFF. CDR3 DNA: TGTGCCAGCAGCGACATAAGGGAGGCTGGGCAGTTCTTC.

This clonotype has a count of ten or more. The genes are TRBV7-8 and TRBJ1-2; a weak D match, TRBD1 (5 bases). Looked up from germline, CDR1 is SGHVS and CDR2 is FQNEAQ. This CDR3 has 15 amino acids. The V gene lost 4 bases and the J gene lost 7 bases, with 19 bases spanning the gap. The CDR3 loop reads CASSSHARQLSGYTF. The CDR3 DNA follows: TGTGCCAGCAGCTCACATGCCCGACAGCTCAGTGGCTACACCTTC.

This clonotype has ten or more counts. This chain connects TRBV3-1 to TRBJ2-1, with 13 nucleotides matching TRBD2. The CDR3 length is 17 residues. V shed 4 bases, J shed 5 bases, and the junction held 8 bases outside the gene matches. The germline V gene has CDR1 LGHDT and CDR2 YNNKEL (reference sequence). The CDR3 region is CASSLLTSGGPDNEQFF. The CDR3 DNA reads as TGTGCCAGCAGCCTTCTGACTAGCGGGGGGCCAGACAATGAGCAGTTCTTC.

This clonotype was picked up a small number of times. The chain employs TRBV20-1 and TRBJ1-6; no reliable D call. Germline CDR1 reads DFQATT; CDR2 reads SNEGSKA (reference sequence). V was cut by 0 bases and J by 10 bases, with 16 bases left in between. The length of the CDR3 is 15 residues. The DNA for the CDR3 is TGCAGTGCTAGAGATCATCTCCAGGAGGACTCACCCCTCCACTTT. Protein sequence: CSARDHLQEDSPLHF.

A word on this clonotype: This may arise from a read error, as a much more abundant clone is one base away. This chain joins TRBV20-1 and TRBJ2-3, with 9 bases aligning to TRBD2. Germline V gene sequence: CDR1 DFQATT, CDR2 SNEGSKA (reference sequence). The CDR3 totals 15 residues. V lost 5 bases, J lost 4 bases, and 10 bases stayed unmatched. This CDR3 reads CSAYAGGVQADTQYF. The CDR3 DNA is TGCAGTGCTTACGCGGGGGGGGTGCAGGCAGATACGCAGTATTTT.

This clonotype was observed many times. The V call is TRBV14, the J call TRBJ2-3, with D perhaps TRBD1 (6 bases). The germline V gene encodes CDR1 SGHDN and CDR2 FVKESK. This CDR3 has 15 residues. V lost 5 bases and J 4 bases, leaving 16 bases between the germline ends. The CDR3 loop is CASSSPGQPADTQYF. CDR3 DNA: TGTGCCAGCAGCTCCCCAGGACAGCCAGCAGATACGCAGTATTTT. The full variable domain, in which reference TRBV14 and TRBJ2-3 provide the parts outside the CDR3, is EAGVTQFPSHSVIEKGQTVTLRCDPISGHDNLYWYRRVMGKEIKFLLHFVKESKQDESGMPNNRFLAERTGGTYSTLKVQPAELEDSGVYFCASSSPGQPADTQYFGPGTRLTVL.

This clonotype was counted many times. This sequence joins TRBV3-1 and TRBJ2-5; 10 bases align to TRBD2. CDR3 size: 16 residues. Germline V CDR1 and CDR2: LGHDT, YNNKEL (reference sequence). Trimming removed 3 bases from V and 1 base from J; junction bases left unmatched: 5. The CDR3 DNA sequence: TGTGCCAGCAGCCAGAGCGGGGGGGGACCCCAAGAGACCCAGTACTTC. Translating gives CASSQSGGGPQETQYF.

The chain combines TRBV2 with TRBJ2-2; 7 bases are shared with TRBD1. Germline-derived CDR1 and CDR2 are SNHLY and FYNNEI. The CDR3 length is 15 residues. With V trimmed by 6 bases and J by 3 bases, 7 bases remained unmatched. CDR3 loop: CASSPHRGDTGELFF. The CDR3 DNA sequence: TGTGCCAGCAGCCCTCACAGGGGTGACACCGGGGAGCTGTTTTTT.

The sample holds many counts of this clonotype. The V gene is TRBV28, the J gene TRBJ2-1, with TRBD2 as a possible D gene (5 bases). From germline, CDR1 is MDHEN and CDR2 SYDVKM. The CDR3 loop spans 12 amino acids. Trimming removed 6 bases at V and 9 bases at J, with 12 bases between. CDR3 loop: CASSLGEREQFF. CDR3 nucleotide sequence: TGTGCCAGCAGCCTTGGGGAGCGTGAGCAGTTCTTC.

V gene TRBV6-6 combines with J gene TRBJ1-2, with 12 bases lining up with TRBD1. The CDR3 loop spans 17 amino acids. Germline V gene data show CDR1 as MNHNY and CDR2 as SVGAGI (reference sequence). V was clipped by 0 bases and J by 4 bases; unmatched bases: 6. The CDR3 loop is CASSYSRGQGASYGYTF. CDR3 nucleotide sequence: TGTGCCAGCAGTTACTCCAGGGGACAGGGGGCTTCCTATGGCTACACCTTC.

This clonotype was seen many times. The rearrangement uses TRBV18 and TRBJ2-1, with D tentatively TRBD1 (6 bases). Germline V lookup: CDR1 KGHSH, CDR2 LQKENI. This CDR3 is built from 16 residues. Between the trimmed V and J ends, which lost 0 bases and 4 bases, there was a span of 13 bases. The CDR3 DNA reads TGTGCCAGCTCACCACCCTTGGCAGGGGAATACAATGAGCAGTTCTTC. Its protein product is CASSPPLAGEYNEQFF. Together with reference TRBV18 and TRBJ2-1, the CDR3 gives the full variable domain: NAGVMQNPRHLVRRRGQEARLRCSPMKGHSHVYWYRQLPEEGLKFMVYLQKENIIDESGMPKERFSAEFPKEGPSILRIQQVVRGDSAAYFCASSPPLAGEYNEQFFGPGTRLTVL.

This clonotype showed up just a few times. The chain carries TRBV7-8 and TRBJ1-1, with a tentative D call TRBD1 (5 bases). The CDR3 loop spans 14 amino acids. V gave up 1 base and J gave up 7 bases, with 13 bases separating them. The germline CDR1 and CDR2 sequences are SGHVS and FQNEAQ. The CDR3 region is CASSLVRGRDEAFF. The CDR3, as DNA: TGTGCCAGCAGCTTAGTACGGGGGAGGGATGAAGCTTTCTTT.

This clonotype appeared a few times. The genes are TRBV7-9 and TRBJ1-3; D is unresolved. In germline, CDR1 is SEHNR, CDR2 FQNEAQ (reference sequence). The germline V and J ends were trimmed by 5 bases and 1 base, with 9 bases remaining between them. CDR3 length: 14 residues. The CDR3 protein is CASSRVISGNTIYF. As DNA, the CDR3 is TGTGCCAGCAGCCGAGTAATTTCTGGAAACACCATATATTTT.

This clonotype has a count of ten or more. This chain connects TRBV6-1 to TRBJ2-7, with D possibly TRBD1 on 5 matching bases. Trimming cost V 6 bases and J 5 bases, with 14 bases left between them. This CDR3 is 13 amino acids long. Germline V CDR1 and CDR2: MNHNS, SASEGT. The CDR3 DNA sequence: TGTGCCAGCAGCTCGCCAGGGTTGGACGAGCAGTACTTC. This codes for CASSSPGLDEQYF.

This clonotype came up many times. V and J are TRBV7-8 and TRBJ1-4; TRBD1 is a possible D gene (5 bases). The CDR3 covers 17 residues. Germline assignment: CDR1 SGHVS and CDR2 FQNEAQ. Trimming cost V 5 bases and J 0 bases, with 16 bases left between them. This CDR3 is CASSRRQGTATNEKLFF. CDR3 sequence (DNA): TGTGCCAGCAGCCGCCGTCAGGGAACAGCAACTAATGAAAAACTGTTTTTT. The variable domain in full, with the rest retrieved from reference TRBV7-8 and TRBJ1-4, is GAGVSQSPRYKVAKRGQDVALRCDPISGHVSLFWYQQALGQGPEFLTYFQNEAQLDKSGLPSDRFFAERPEGSVSTLKIQRTQQEDSAVYLCASSRRQGTATNEKLFFGSGTQLSVL.

This clonotype was found a few times. The chain couples TRBV6-1 to TRBJ2-7; TRBD1 aligns across 10 bases. Trimming cost V 8 bases and J 3 bases; bases outside gene matches: 7. This CDR3 is 14 amino acids long. Looked up from germline, CDR1 is MNHNS and CDR2 is SASEGT. CDR3 sequence reads: CASRPGQGFYEQYF. The CDR3 DNA sequence: TGTGCCAGCCGGCCGGGACAGGGGTTCTACGAGCAGTACTTC.

This clonotype has ten or more counts. The chain recombines TRBV5-1 with TRBJ1-1; D call uncertain. V lost 1 base and J lost 1, with 8 bases in between. This CDR3 has 14 amino acids. Germline-derived CDR1 and CDR2 are SGHRS and YFSETQ. As DNA, the CDR3 is TGCGCCAGCAGCTTGTATAGGTCGAACACTGAAGCTTTCTTT. Amino acids: CASSLYRSNTEAFF. Supplemented by reference TRBV5-1 and TRBJ1-1, the full variable domain reads KAGVTQTPRYLIKTRGQQVTLSCSPISGHRSVSWYQQTPGQGLQFLFEYFSETQRNKGNFPGRFSGRQFSNSRSEMNVSTLELGDSALYLCASSLYRSNTEAFFGQGTRLTVV.

This sequence joins TRBV19 and TRBJ2-1; 7 bases map to TRBD1. V was pared by 6 bases and J by 6 bases, with 17 bases of the junction left unmatched. Germline V gives CDR1 LNHDA, CDR2 SQIVND (reference sequence). CDR3 length: 17 residues. CDR3 sequence: CASRTTGSAPFRNEQFF. The CDR3 DNA is TGTGCCAGTAGGACGACAGGGAGCGCCCCATTCCGCAATGAGCAGTTCTTC.

This clonotype has a count of ten or more. V and J are TRBV6-6 and TRBJ1-1; the D is unclear. The CDR3 extends over 14 amino acids. Looked up from germline, CDR1 is MNHNY and CDR2 is SVGAGI (reference sequence). V dropped 0 bases and J dropped 1 base, with 6 bases sitting between them. The CDR3 DNA is TGTGCCAGCAGTTACTCTCGGGCGAACACTGAAGCTTTCTTT. It is translated as CASSYSRANTEAFF.

Worth noting for this clonotype: A much larger clone differs from this one at a single base, so this may be a read error. The chain couples TRBV3-1 to TRBJ2-3, with TRBD2 as a possible D gene (6 bases). CDR1 LGHDT and CDR2 YNNKEL come from the germline V gene (reference sequence). The CDR3 is 17 residues long. The CDR3 spells CASGQLPGGTSTDTQYF. The CDR3, as DNA: TGTGCCAGCGGCCAACTACCCGGGGGAACTAGCACAGATACGCAGTATTTT.

This clonotype was counted only a few times. V is TRBV30 and J is TRBJ2-1; D uncertain. The germline gives CDR1 GTSNPN, CDR2 SVGIG (reference sequence). V lost 6 bases to trimming and J lost 4 bases, with 4 bases between them. CDR3 length equals 10 residues. The CDR3 loop is CACSYNEQFF. The DNA for the CDR3 is TGTGCCTGCTCTTACAATGAGCAGTTCTTC.